This is a list of T cell receptor beta chains from one sample in a study of CD8 T cells in ankylosing spondylitis. TCRdb re-analysed the 5' RACE reads in MiXCR, keeping a single row per CDR3 protein. This sample has some 350,000 distinct CDR3 sequences; under 15% occur once, and the top ten carry approximately 1%. What was sequenced was blood, either unsorted or a sorted T cell fraction (not recorded which). Receptors originate from a male donor with ankylosing spondylitis or in good health (not recorded which). CDR3s include the opening cysteine and the closing phenylalanine or tryptophan. A D gene is named only where the DNA matches it firmly. The size of a clone is reported for some rows only, either as once, few or many, or as a class for expanded clones.

clone size	V gene	D gene	J gene	CDR3 protein	CDR3 DNA
NA	TRBV5-1	NA	TRBJ1-1	CASRLKTPGVNTEAFF	TGCGCCAGCAGACTAAAGACCCCGGGGGTGAACACTGAAGCTTTCTTT
NA	TRBV2	NA	TRBJ2-1	CASSEGGNTLYNEQFF	TGTGCCAGCAGTGAAGGCGGGAACACCCTCTACAATGAGCAGTTCTTC
NA	TRBV13	NA	TRBJ1-2	CASSVSSGLTVWGYTF	TGTGCCAGCAGCGTCTCCTCCGGGCTAACCGTCTGGGGCTACACCTTC
once	TRBV5-1	TRBD2	TRBJ2-1	CASSPGLAVEQFF	TGCGCCAGCAGCCCGGGACTAGCTGTTGAGCAGTTCTTC
NA	TRBV6-5	NA	TRBJ2-7	CASSYSQAGNEQYF	TGTGCCAGCAGTTACTCGCAGGCGGGGAACGAGCAGTACTTC
many	TRBV7-2	NA	TRBJ1-6	CASSRVWGDSPLHF	TGTGCCAGCTCCAGGGTGTGGGGAGATTCACCCCTCCACTTT
NA	TRBV7-4	NA	TRBJ1-5	CASSLGHRASNQPQHF	TGTGCCAGCAGCTTAGGGCACAGGGCCAGCAATCAGCCCCAGCATTTT
many	TRBV7-9	NA	TRBJ1-5	CASSLENNQPQHF	TGTGCCAGCAGCTTAGAGAACAATCAGCCCCAGCATTTT
many	TRBV29-1	TRBD2	TRBJ2-2	CSVGTSGGRAGELFF	TGCAGCGTTGGGACTAGCGGGGGAAGAGCCGGGGAGCTGTTTTTT
few	TRBV4-1	NA	TRBJ1-2	CASSGAPYGYTF	TGCGCCAGCAGTGGGGCCCCCTATGGCTACACCTTC
few	TRBV11-2	TRBD2	TRBJ2-3	CASLAGPSTDTQYF	TGTGCCTCACTAGCGGGGCCTAGCACAGATACGCAGTATTTT
NA	TRBV4-2	TRBD2	TRBJ2-5	CASSQDGRGGEETQYF	TGTGCCAGCAGCCAAGATGGGAGGGGCGGAGAAGAGACCCAGTACTTC
few	TRBV12-3/TRBV12-4	NA	TRBJ2-5	CASSSRQQETQYF	TGTGCCAGCAGTTCCCGACAGCAAGAGACCCAGTACTTC
NA	TRBV5-1	NA	TRBJ2-2	CASSSGVISGELLF	TGCGCCAGCAGCTCCGGAGTGATCTCCGGGGAGCTGCTTTTT
NA	TRBV18	NA	TRBJ2-1	CASSPGTAGEQFF	TGTGCCAGCTCACCCGGGACAGCGGGTGAGCAGTTCTTC
few	TRBV5-1	NA	TRBJ2-2	CASSLHRNTGELFF	TGCGCCAGCAGCTTGCACAGAAACACCGGGGAGCTGTTTTTT
few	TRBV3-1	NA	TRBJ1-3	CASSLLENTIYF	TGTGCCAGCAGCCTACTGGAAAACACCATATATTTT
NA	TRBV7-8	NA	TRBJ2-1	CASGLRTLCSYNEQFF	TGTGCCAGCGGACTCAGGACCCTCTGCTCCTACAATGAGCAGTTCTTC
NA	TRBV12-3/TRBV12-4	NA	TRBJ1-5	CASSSPPAEPQHF	TGTGCCAGCAGTTCCCCCCCGGCGGAGCCCCAGCATTTT